This T cell receptor (beta chain) was identified during a study of spatial heterogeneity in lung cancer. Study observations and caveats: Circulating ubiquitous expanded tumor TCRs were observed more frequently at resection than at follow-up.

Germline V gene data show CDR1 as MNHNY and CDR2 as SVGAGI (reference sequence). Trimming cost V 0 bases and J 0 bases, with 17 bases left between them. The CDR3 is 18 residues long. The time point denotes: blood at routine non-recurrence follow-up after resection. Every TCR cDNA molecule carried a tag that served as a unique molecular identifier. TCRdb recomputed calls from the 5' RACE reads with MiXCR, one row per CDR3 protein. The sample yields about 36,000 distinct CDR3 sequences, approximately 8% seen once. With regard to this clonotype: The antigen remains unidentified.

The source of this sequence is a male donor with early-stage non-small cell lung cancer. V gene TRBV6-6 combines with J gene TRBJ1-1; D possibly corresponds to TRBD1 (5 bases). This material consisted of PBMCs, taken at follow-up. In DNA, the CDR3 is TGTGCCAGCAGTTACTCAGGGGAAGGCCTCTTTATGAACACTGAAGCTTTCTTT. Its protein product is CASSYSGEGLFMNTEAFF.